Shown below are 17 T cell receptor beta chains from a single sample sequenced in a study of blood T cell repertoires in COVID-19 (dated by TCRdb to between 2020 and 2021). The receptor library was made with the immunoSEQ multiplex PCR assay. What TCRdb holds here is the immuneACCESS table cut down to in-frame rearrangements. Part of the clones is not present; checked against another copy, under half of the missing clones reflect an unresolved V gene, and the others are unexplained. This sample lists a few hundred thousand clones; about 80% were detected once. The ten largest clonotypes hold about 3.5% of the sample. The material sequenced was PBMCs or T cells enriched from blood (not recorded which). All receptors derive from a man aged 50 or older who had recovered from COVID-19.

The chain carries TRBV7-3 and TRBJ2-2; TRBD1 aligns across 7 bases. The germline V gene has CDR1 SGHTA and CDR2 FQGTGA. V gave up 5 bases and J gave up 4 bases; unmatched junction bases: 7. The CDR3 consists of 15 residues. CDR3 sequence (DNA): TGTGCCAGCAGCCTGGACAGGACCCTCACCGGGGAGCTGTTTTTT. Its protein product is CASSLDRTLTGELFF.

V usage is TRBV25-1 and J usage is TRBJ2-7; 9 bases fit TRBD1. This CDR3 has 12 residues. With 6 bases clipped from V and 5 bases from J, the junction kept 2 bases outside the gene matches. Germline CDR1 is MGHDK and CDR2 is SYGVNS. CDR3 sequence (DNA): TGTGCCAGCAGCGGGACAGGGAACGAGCAGTACTTC. Translated: CASSGTGNEQYF.

The DNA for the CDR3 is TGCGCCAGCAGCTTTGGGGACAGTGCTATCGGGGGCTACACCTTC. This translates into CASSFGDSAIGGYTF. The chain carries TRBV5-1 and TRBJ1-2; 7 bases map to TRBD1. V lost 2 bases, J lost 8 bases, and 12 bases stayed unmatched. Germline V lookup: CDR1 SGHRS, CDR2 YFSETQ. The CDR3 contains 15 residues. The variable domain in full, with the rest retrieved from reference TRBV5-1 and TRBJ1-2, is KAGVTQTPRYLIKTRGQQVTLSCSPISGHRSVSWYQQTPGQGLQFLFEYFSETQRNKGNFPGRFSGRQFSNSRSEMNVSTLELGDSALYLCASSFGDSAIGGYTFGSGTRLTVV.

J is TRBJ2-2 and V is TRBV7-3; the D gene is possibly TRBD1 (5 bases). The V end lost 10 bases, the J end lost 4 bases, and 13 bases lay between the germline ends. CDR1 is SGHTA, CDR2 FQGTGA, per germline. The CDR3 spans 13 residues. The CDR3 DNA is TGTGCCACAAAGGCAGGGCCCACCGGGGAGCTGTTTTTT. This codes for CATKAGPTGELFF.

CDR3 amino acids: CASSLLGQGYSNQPQHF. In DNA, the CDR3 is TGTGCCAGCAGTTTGTTGGGACAAGGCTATAGCAATCAGCCCCAGCATTTT. This sequence joins TRBV27 and TRBJ1-5, with TRBD1 as a possible D gene (6 bases). This CDR3 is 17 amino acids long. The ends were cut back, 3 bases at V and 0 bases at J, with 15 bases in the middle. The germline CDR1 and CDR2 sequences are MNHEY and SMNVEV (reference sequence).

This rearrangement joins TRBV6-2 or TRBV6-3 to TRBJ2-5, with 16 bases aligning to TRBD2. The CDR3 has 19 amino acids. J gave up 2 bases and V 2 bases, and 8 bases lay outside the gene matches. The germline V gene encodes CDR1 MNHEY and CDR2 SVGEGT. The CDR3 nucleotides are TGTGCCAGCAGTTACCGGGGGACTAGCGGGAGGGCCGAACAAGAGACCCAGTACTTC. This sequence encodes CASSYRGTSGRAEQETQYF.

J is TRBJ1-2 and V is TRBV29-1, with 10 bases that match TRBD1. Trimming cost V 4 bases and J 7 bases; bases outside gene matches: 3. Germline values: CDR1 SQVTM, CDR2 ANQGSEA. The CDR3 runs 12 residues. In DNA form, the CDR3 reads TGCAGCGTTGCTGGACAGGGGGTTGGCTACACCTTC. Protein sequence: CSVAGQGVGYTF.

The gene calls are TRBV9 and TRBJ2-5, with 7 bases that match TRBD1. V dropped 4 bases and J dropped 7; count of bases not matched to a gene: 13. CDR3 size: 15 residues. Germline CDR1 reads SGDLS; CDR2 reads YYNGEE. CDR3 sequence reads: CASSPGGTAKGTQYF. The DNA of the CDR3 is TGTGCCAGCAGCCCAGGGGGTACAGCAAAAGGGACCCAGTACTTC.

The CDR3, as DNA: TGTGCCAGCACCGCACTAGCGGGAGGAAGGGGATCCAAAAACATTCAGTACTTC. The encoded protein is CASTALAGGRGSKNIQYF. The V call is TRBV27, the J call TRBJ2-4; 12 nucleotides line up with TRBD2. V lost 7 bases, J lost 2 bases, and 12 bases stayed unmatched. Germline V lookup: CDR1 MNHEY, CDR2 SMNVEV (reference sequence). CDR3 size: 18 residues.

The chain carries TRBV11-3 and TRBJ2-1; perhaps TRBD1 as D (6 bases). The germline CDR1 and CDR2 sequences are SGHNT and YENEEA. V lost 4 bases, J lost 13 bases, and 11 bases lay in between. This CDR3 is built from 11 residues. DNA of the CDR3: TGTGCCAGCAGCTCCGGGACAACTCAGTTCTTC. As protein: CASSSGTTQFF.

The CDR3 nucleotides are TGCGCCAGCTCCCGGGGGAGCGGGAGGGCCTCCAATGAGCAGTTCTTC. Translated: CASSRGSGRASNEQFF. The rearrangement joins TRBV5-1 to TRBJ2-1, with 10 bases lining up with TRBD2. Germline trimming cut 7 bases from V and 6 bases from J; bases unmatched to any gene: 13. CDR1 and CDR2 from the germline V gene are SGHRS and YFSETQ. This CDR3 contains 16 residues.

The V call is TRBV2, the J call TRBJ1-6; no reliable D call. The CDR3 has 13 residues. From germline, CDR1 is SNHLY and CDR2 FYNNEI. V dropped 10 bases and J dropped 10 bases, with 17 bases sitting between them. The CDR3 DNA follows: TGTGCCATCAACTACTCCCCTGAATCACCCCTCCACTTT. The encoded protein is CAINYSPESPLHF.

This clone was detected a few times. This chain joins TRBV28 and TRBJ2-3; D is possibly TRBD2 (5 bases). The CDR3 loop spans 16 amino acids. Germline loops: CDR1 MDHEN, CDR2 SYDVKM. V lost 4 bases and J lost 1, with 15 bases in between. CDR3 sequence (DNA): TGTGCCAGCAGTTATCTGGTCGGGGTACGCACAGATACGCAGTATTTT. Protein product: CASSYLVGVRTDTQYF.

The V and J genes are TRBV27 and TRBJ2-1; perhaps TRBD2 as D (5 bases). Germline V gene sequence: CDR1 MNHEY, CDR2 SMNVEV (reference sequence). The CDR3 is 17 residues long. The germline V and J ends were trimmed by 2 bases and 8 bases, with 22 bases remaining between them. As DNA, the CDR3 is TGTGCCAGCAGTTTAAGAAGGGTCAAAGCGGTCCGCGATGAGCAGTTCTTC. Its protein product is CASSLRRVKAVRDEQFF.

This chain uses TRBV7-2 with TRBJ2-4; maybe TRBD1 (6 bases). V lost 6 bases, J lost 5 bases, and 17 bases lay in between. The length of the CDR3 is 15 residues. Germline V CDR1 and CDR2: SGHTA, FQGNSA. The CDR3, as DNA: TGTGCCAGCAGGGGGGCAGGGGTGACGCAAAACATTCAGTACTTC. Translated, it gives CASRGAGVTQNIQYF.

The chain uses TRBV13 and TRBJ2-3; TRBD1 matches 9 bases. This CDR3 spans 20 amino acids. The ends lost 0 bases at V and 4 bases at J; junction bases unmatched: 17. Per the germline V gene, CDR1 is PRHDT and CDR2 is FYEKMQ (reference sequence). CDR3 residues: CASSLGLRYSGTGRADTQYF. CDR3 bases: TGTGCCAGCAGCTTAGGCCTACGATACTCCGGGACAGGGAGGGCAGATACGCAGTATTTT.

This chain uses TRBV19 with TRBJ2-1, with 7 bases matching TRBD1. The length of the CDR3 is 15 residues. Germline CDR1 and CDR2: LNHDA and SQIVND (reference sequence). V was pared by 5 bases and J by 0 bases, with 4 bases of the junction left unmatched. The CDR3 sequence: CASSEGQSSYNEQFF. CDR3 DNA: TGTGCCAGTAGTGAGGGACAGAGCTCCTACAATGAGCAGTTCTTC.